A single sample gave rise to the 27 T cell receptor beta chains below, sequenced in a study of cytomegalovirus exposure and HLA in healthy donors. With 60 Vbeta and 13 Jbeta primers, the PCR was carried out. Sequencing used immunoSEQ multiplex PCR; TCRdb keeps in-frame clones, though not all of them. With some 76,000 clones in the sample, the ten largest clones hold roughly 2.6%. The sample was PBMCs. The receptors were gathered from a female donor in good health and CMV-seropositive.

The V and J genes are TRBV5-8 and TRBJ2-7, with 8 bases lining up with TRBD2. The CDR3 is 14 residues long. The V and J ends lost 3 bases and 6 bases, in that order; junction bases with no gene match: 8. The germline gives CDR1 SGHTS, CDR2 YDEGEE. Here the CDR3 DNA reads TGTGCCAGCAGCTGGGGAGCGGGAGTTTCCGAGCAGTACTTC. Protein: CASSWGAGVSEQYF.

The chain uses TRBV6-1 and TRBJ2-5, with D possibly being TRBD1 (5 bases). This CDR3 comprises 14 residues. V was clipped by 6 bases and J by 5 bases, with 16 bases between them. The V gene's germline CDR1 is MNHNS and CDR2 SASEGT. CDR3 amino acids: CASRDTTKLETQYF. In DNA, the CDR3 is TGTGCCAGCAGGGACACGACAAAACTGGAGACCCAGTACTTC.

The rearrangement links TRBV18 to TRBJ1-1; 7 bases are shared with TRBD1. Trimming removed 3 bases from V and 4 bases from J; junction bases left unmatched: 8. CDR1 is KGHSH, CDR2 LQKENI, per germline. This CDR3 is built from 15 residues. The CDR3 here is CASSPSNPGGTEAFF. The CDR3, as DNA: TGTGCCAGCTCACCGAGTAATCCAGGGGGCACTGAAGCTTTCTTT.

This rearrangement joins TRBV28 to TRBJ1-5; the match to TRBD1 covers 7 bases. The CDR3 sequence is 15 residues long. V was clipped by 6 bases and J by 7 bases; unmatched bases: 12. Germline lookup yields CDR1 MDHEN and CDR2 SYDVKM. The CDR3 DNA is TGTGCCAGCAGCTCGACGACAGGGTCTTACCAGCCCCAGCATTTT. It specifies CASSSTTGSYQPQHF.

The chain uses TRBV30 and TRBJ1-1; 8 nucleotides line up with TRBD1. The J segment lost 3 bases and the V segment lost 4 bases, leaving 7 bases of the junction unmatched. The CDR3 is 14 amino acids. CDR1 and CDR2 from the germline V gene are GTSNPN and SVGIG (reference sequence). The CDR3 bases are TGTGCCTGGACCTACGGACAGGGCGACACTGAAGCTTTCTTT. Amino acid sequence: CAWTYGQGDTEAFF.

Comment on this clone: Its ends do not fully match the called genes, so a read error is possible. The genes are TRBV18 and TRBJ2-7; TRBD1 aligns across 8 bases. This CDR3 is built from 13 residues. Germline CDR1 KGHSH, CDR2 LQKENI. The CDR3 region is CASSPDLWDRHRF. In DNA form, the CDR3 reads TGTGCCAGCTCACCAGACCTTTGGGACAGGCACCGTTTC.

The rearrangement links TRBV14 to TRBJ2-6; a weak D match, TRBD1 (5 bases). Germline V gene data show CDR1 as SGHDN and CDR2 as FVKESK. CDR3 size: 15 residues. The V end was cut by 6 bases, the J end by 0 bases, with 9 bases between. The CDR3 DNA is TGTGCCAGCAGTACAGGAGTCTCTGGGGCCAACGTCCTGACTTTC. Translation gives CASSTGVSGANVLTF.

The rearrangement links TRBV10-3 to TRBJ1-3; D ambiguous. Germline V lookup: CDR1 ENHRY, CDR2 SYGVKD. CDR3 length equals 15 residues. Deletions cut 3 bases from V and 0 bases from J, with 9 bases between. The chain's CDR3 is CAISDGFTSGNTIYF. For the CDR3, the DNA is TGTGCCATCAGTGACGGGTTTACCTCTGGAAACACCATATATTTT.

The chain has TRBV15 and TRBJ2-1, with 10 positions matching TRBD2. This CDR3 comprises 17 residues. CDR1 LNHNV and CDR2 YYDKDF come from the germline V gene (reference sequence). Trimming at V came to 1 base and at J to 3 bases, leaving 6 bases not matched to a gene. The CDR3 loop is CATSRGLAGALYNEQFF. In DNA, the CDR3 is TGTGCCACCAGCAGAGGGCTAGCGGGGGCCCTCTACAATGAGCAGTTCTTC.

V gene TRBV7-6 combines with J gene TRBJ2-3; tentative D call: TRBD1 (5 bases). Between the trimmed V and J ends, which lost 1 base and 2 bases, there was a span of 10 bases. The CDR3 is 15 residues long. Germline V gene data show CDR1 as SGHVS and CDR2 as FNYEAQ. The CDR3 DNA follows: TGTGCCAGCAGCTTAGGGCAGGGCCACACAGATACGCAGTATTTT. As protein: CASSLGQGHTDTQYF.

The V and J genes are TRBV6-5 and TRBJ1-6; 8 nucleotides line up with TRBD1. The CDR3 contains 14 residues. The ends lost 6 bases at V and 10 bases at J; junction bases unmatched: 8. The germline V gene encodes CDR1 MNHEY and CDR2 SVGAGI. Written as DNA, the CDR3 is TGTGCCAGCAGCCCCGGACAGGGCTCGTCACCCCTCCACTTT. As protein: CASSPGQGSSPLHF.

DNA of the CDR3: TGTGCCAGCAGTTTACAGGGATCCGGGGAGCTGTTTTTT. It translates to CASSLQGSGELFF. The chain links TRBV28 to TRBJ2-2; D is possibly TRBD1 (5 bases). The germline V gene has CDR1 MDHEN and CDR2 SYDVKM. The CDR3 extends over 13 amino acids. With 2 bases removed from V and 6 bases from J, the gap between germline ends came to 7 bases.

V usage is TRBV5-6 and J usage is TRBJ2-5; a possible D gene is TRBD2 (5 bases). The J call may be faulty, since TRBJ2-7 better matches the DNA end. CDR1 SGHDT and CDR2 YYEEEE come from the germline V gene. The CDR3 sequence is 15 residues long. The CDR3 region is CASSSGVPTVDEQYF. CDR3 bases: TGTGCCAGCAGCTCCGGGGTTCCCACTGTTGACGAGCAGTACTTC.

The J gene is TRBJ1-5, the V gene TRBV30, with a possible D match to TRBD1 (6 bases). CDR1 and CDR2 (germline): GTSNPN, SVGIG (reference sequence). V was pared by 2 bases and J by 4 bases, with 9 bases between. This CDR3 has 13 amino acids. For the CDR3, the DNA is TGTGCCTGGAGTTGGACAGAAAATCAGCCCCAGCATTTT. This sequence encodes CAWSWTENQPQHF.

The chain recombines TRBV4-3 with TRBJ2-2; perhaps TRBD1 as D (5 bases). The CDR3 is 16 residues long. Trimming cost V 3 bases and J 7 bases, with 18 bases left between them. Per the germline V gene, CDR1 is LGHNA and CDR2 is YSLEER. CDR3 in DNA: TGCGCCAGCAGCCACCCCGGACATCCACCGGTCGGGGAGCTGTTTTTT. This gives the protein CASSHPGHPPVGELFF.

The V gene is TRBV19, the J gene TRBJ1-2; 7 nucleotides match TRBD1. The CDR3 is 13 amino acids. From germline, CDR1 is LNHDA and CDR2 SQIVND (reference sequence). The J segment lost 4 bases and the V segment lost 4 bases, leaving 3 bases of the junction unmatched. CDR3 region: CASSKTGPYGYTF. CDR3 nucleotides: TGTGCCAGTAGTAAGACAGGGCCCTATGGCTACACCTTC.

The chain has TRBV5-1 and TRBJ2-7; possibly TRBD1 for D (5 bases). Trimming stripped 7 bases from V and 3 bases from J, with 11 bases between. Germline values: CDR1 SGHRS, CDR2 YFSETQ. The CDR3 loop spans 12 amino acids. This CDR3 reads CASSTGLYEQYF. CDR3 in DNA: TGCGCCAGCTCTACAGGTCTCTACGAGCAGTACTTC. Full variable domain (missing parts from reference TRBV5-1 and TRBJ2-7): KAGVTQTPRYLIKTRGQQVTLSCSPISGHRSVSWYQQTPGQGLQFLFEYFSETQRNKGNFPGRFSGRQFSNSRSEMNVSTLELGDSALYLCASSTGLYEQYFGPGTRLTVT.

CDR3 nucleotide sequence: TGTGCCAGCAGTTTAGGGGGGGAGGCTAATGAAAAACTGTTTTTT. Translating it yields CASSLGGEANEKLFF. The chain combines TRBV28 with TRBJ1-4; perhaps TRBD1 as D (5 bases). Germline assignment: CDR1 MDHEN and CDR2 SYDVKM. The CDR3 has 15 residues. The V end was cut by 2 bases, the J end by 3 bases, with 10 bases between.

This rearrangement joins TRBV2 to TRBJ1-4; no clear D. The length of the CDR3 is 13 residues. Germline assignment: CDR1 SNHLY and CDR2 FYNNEI. The V and J ends lost 5 bases and 4 bases respectively, with 8 bases between them. CDR3: CASSSRINEKLFF. The DNA of the CDR3 is TGTGCCAGCAGTTCCAGGATTAATGAAAAACTGTTTTTT. Full variable domain (outside the CDR3, taken from reference TRBV2 and TRBJ1-4): EPEVTQTPSHQVTQMGQEVILRCVPISNHLYFYWYRQILGQKVEFLVSFYNNEISEKSEIFDDQFSVERPDGSNFTLKIRSTKLEDSAMYFCASSSRINEKLFFGSGTQLSVL.

The chain joins TRBV7-6 to TRBJ2-2, with TRBD2 matching over 7 bases. V was pared by 4 bases and J by 2 bases, with 7 bases of the junction left unmatched. CDR3 size: 16 residues. From germline, CDR1 is SGHVS and CDR2 FNYEAQ. This chain's CDR3 is CASSSTGLHNTGELFF. CDR3 bases: TGTGCCAGCAGCTCCACGGGACTACACAACACCGGGGAGCTGTTTTTT.

This chain connects TRBV7-9 to TRBJ2-7; D is possibly TRBD2 (7 bases). Germline V lookup: CDR1 SEHNR, CDR2 FQNEAQ (reference sequence). This CDR3 comprises 14 residues. Trimming took 1 base from V and 9 from J, leaving 16 bases between them. The CDR3 reads CASSLGLKGGMQYF. In nucleotides, the CDR3 is TGTGCCAGCAGCTTAGGCCTCAAGGGGGGGATGCAGTACTTC.

Considering frequency, this clone is medium-sized. The chain combines TRBV4-3 with TRBJ2-1, with 10 bases lining up with TRBD2. V trimming: 0 bases; J trimming: 7 bases; junction bases outside the gene matches: 6. Germline V gene lookup returns CDR1 LGHNA and CDR2 YSLEER. CDR3 length equals 16 residues. The CDR3 spells CASSQEWASGGNEQFF. The CDR3 DNA reads as TGCGCCAGCAGCCAAGAATGGGCTAGCGGGGGAAATGAGCAGTTCTTC.

J is TRBJ2-7 and V is TRBV7-9; TRBD2 agrees at 7 bases. Trimming took 5 bases from V and 3 from J; bases not matched to a gene: 10. CDR1 is SEHNR and CDR2 is FQNEAQ in the germline V gene (reference sequence). The CDR3 runs 15 residues. The CDR3 sequence: CASSGGRAGDYEQYF. The DNA of the CDR3 is TGTGCCAGCAGCGGTGGTCGGGCGGGGGACTACGAGCAGTACTTC.

CDR3 sequence reads: CASRGGDQPQHF. The CDR3 bases are TGTGCCAGCAGGGGAGGTGATCAGCCCCAGCATTTT. This chain links TRBV2 with TRBJ1-5; no definite D call. The CDR3 is 12 amino acids. In germline, CDR1 is SNHLY, CDR2 FYNNEI. With 6 bases removed from V and 5 bases from J, the gap between germline ends came to 8 bases. The full variable domain, completed using reference TRBV2 and TRBJ1-5, is EPEVTQTPSHQVTQMGQEVILRCVPISNHLYFYWYRQILGQKVEFLVSFYNNEISEKSEIFDDQFSVERPDGSNFTLKIRSTKLEDSAMYFCASRGGDQPQHFGDGTRLSIL.

The rearrangement uses TRBV18 and TRBJ2-7; the match to TRBD1 covers 10 bases. The CDR3 contains 16 residues. With 5 bases clipped from V and 1 base from J, the junction kept 8 bases outside the gene matches. Per the germline V gene, CDR1 is KGHSH and CDR2 is LQKENI. This CDR3 is CASSFSRDRGSYEQYF. The CDR3, as DNA: TGTGCCAGCTCATTCTCTCGGGACAGGGGATCCTACGAGCAGTACTTC.

The chain recombines TRBV6-4 with TRBJ2-1; D is undetermined. V was trimmed by 2 bases and J by 2 bases, leaving 4 bases between them. The CDR3 extends over 13 amino acids. Germline loops: CDR1 MRHNA, CDR2 SNTAGT. The CDR3 is CASSDGPYNEQFF. Here the CDR3 DNA reads TGTGCCAGCAGTGACGGGCCCTACAATGAGCAGTTCTTC.

The chain employs TRBV7-9 and TRBJ2-7, with 7 positions matching TRBD1. The V and J ends lost 5 bases and 2 bases, in that order; junction bases with no gene match: 6. The V gene's germline CDR1 is SEHNR and CDR2 FQNEAQ (reference sequence). The CDR3 spans 14 residues. The CDR3, as DNA: TGTGCCAGCAGCCTACGGACAGGAGCCTACGAGCAGTACTTC. Translating gives CASSLRTGAYEQYF.